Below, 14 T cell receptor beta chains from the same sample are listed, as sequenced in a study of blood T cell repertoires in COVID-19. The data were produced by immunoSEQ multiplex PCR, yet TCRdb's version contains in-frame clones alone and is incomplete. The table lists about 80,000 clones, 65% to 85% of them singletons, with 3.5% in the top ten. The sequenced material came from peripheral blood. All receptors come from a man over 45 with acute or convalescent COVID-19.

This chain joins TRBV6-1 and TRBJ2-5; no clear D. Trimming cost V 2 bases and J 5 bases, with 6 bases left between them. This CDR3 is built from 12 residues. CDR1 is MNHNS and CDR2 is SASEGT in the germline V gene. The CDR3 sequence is CASSESRETQYF. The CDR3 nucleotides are TGTGCCAGCAGTGAAAGTCGGGAGACCCAGTACTTC.

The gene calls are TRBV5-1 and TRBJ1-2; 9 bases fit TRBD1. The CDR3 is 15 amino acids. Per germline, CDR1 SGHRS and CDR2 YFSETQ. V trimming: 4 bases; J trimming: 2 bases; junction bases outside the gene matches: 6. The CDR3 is CASSPDRGVNYGYTF. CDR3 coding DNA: TGCGCCAGCAGCCCGGACAGGGGTGTGAACTATGGCTACACCTTC. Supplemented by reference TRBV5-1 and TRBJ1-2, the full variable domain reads KAGVTQTPRYLIKTRGQQVTLSCSPISGHRSVSWYQQTPGQGLQFLFEYFSETQRNKGNFPGRFSGRQFSNSRSEMNVSTLELGDSALYLCASSPDRGVNYGYTFGSGTRLTVV.

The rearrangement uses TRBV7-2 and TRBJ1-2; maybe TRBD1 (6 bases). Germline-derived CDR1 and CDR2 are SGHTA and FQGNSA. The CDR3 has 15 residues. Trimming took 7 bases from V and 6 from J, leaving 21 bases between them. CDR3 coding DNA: TGTGCCAGCAACCGTGAGAGCAGGGGTAATCATGGCTACACCTTC. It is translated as CASNRESRGNHGYTF.

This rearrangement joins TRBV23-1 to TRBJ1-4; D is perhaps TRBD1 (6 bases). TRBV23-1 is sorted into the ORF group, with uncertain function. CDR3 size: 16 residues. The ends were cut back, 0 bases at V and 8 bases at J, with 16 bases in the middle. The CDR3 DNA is TGCGCCAGCAGTCAATCGTATCGGGACACTAGGGAAAAACTGTTTTTT. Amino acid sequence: CASSQSYRDTREKLFF.

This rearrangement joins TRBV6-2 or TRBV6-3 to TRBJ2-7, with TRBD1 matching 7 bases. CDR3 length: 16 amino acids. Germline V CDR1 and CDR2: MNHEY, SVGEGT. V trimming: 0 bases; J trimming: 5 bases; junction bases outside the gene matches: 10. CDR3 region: CASSYSRGLLDHEQYF. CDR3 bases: TGTGCCAGCAGTTACTCGAGGGGGCTCCTCGATCACGAGCAGTACTTC.

The CDR3 loop reads CASSPDQGTSGNTIYF. The CDR3 DNA reads as TGTGCCAGCTCACCCGACCAGGGGACCTCTGGAAACACCATATATTTT. This chain links TRBV18 with TRBJ1-3; D is perhaps TRBD1 (6 bases). The CDR3 is 16 residues long. Trimming took 3 bases from V and 0 from J, leaving 12 bases between them. Germline values: CDR1 KGHSH, CDR2 LQKENI. The whole variable domain, filled in from reference TRBV18 and TRBJ1-3, reads NAGVMQNPRHLVRRRGQEARLRCSPMKGHSHVYWYRQLPEEGLKFMVYLQKENIIDESGMPKERFSAEFPKEGPSILRIQQVVRGDSAAYFCASSPDQGTSGNTIYFGEGSWLTVV.

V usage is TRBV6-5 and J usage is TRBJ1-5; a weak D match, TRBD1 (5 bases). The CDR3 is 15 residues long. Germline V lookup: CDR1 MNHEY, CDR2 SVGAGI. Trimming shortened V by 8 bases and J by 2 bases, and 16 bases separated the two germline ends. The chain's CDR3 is CASHDRGGGNQPQHF. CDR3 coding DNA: TGTGCCAGCCATGATCGGGGGGGTGGCAATCAGCCCCAGCATTTT.

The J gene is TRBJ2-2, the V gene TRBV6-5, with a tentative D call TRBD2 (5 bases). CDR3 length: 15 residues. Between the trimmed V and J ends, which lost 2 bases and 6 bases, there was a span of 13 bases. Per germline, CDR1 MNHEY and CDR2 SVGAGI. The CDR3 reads CASSYQISVAGELFF. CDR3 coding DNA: TGTGCCAGCAGTTACCAGATTAGCGTTGCCGGGGAGCTGTTTTTT.

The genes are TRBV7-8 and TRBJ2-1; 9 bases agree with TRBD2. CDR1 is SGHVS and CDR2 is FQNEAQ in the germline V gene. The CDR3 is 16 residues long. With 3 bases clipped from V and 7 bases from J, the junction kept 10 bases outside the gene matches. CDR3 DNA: TGTGCCAGCAGCTTTATCGATAGCGGGGGATATAATGAGCAGTTCTTC. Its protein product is CASSFIDSGGYNEQFF.

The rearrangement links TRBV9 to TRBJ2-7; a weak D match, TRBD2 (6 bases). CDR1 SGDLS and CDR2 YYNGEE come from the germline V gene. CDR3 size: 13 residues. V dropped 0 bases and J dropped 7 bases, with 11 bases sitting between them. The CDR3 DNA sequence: TGTGCCAGCAGCGTAGCGACCGCGGGGGAGCAGTACTTC. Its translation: CASSVATAGEQYF.

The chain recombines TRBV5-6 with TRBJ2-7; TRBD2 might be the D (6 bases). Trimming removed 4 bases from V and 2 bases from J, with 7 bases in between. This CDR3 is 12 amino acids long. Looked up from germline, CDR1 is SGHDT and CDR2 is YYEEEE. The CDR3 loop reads CASSGEAYEQYF. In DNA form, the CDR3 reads TGTGCCAGCAGCGGGGAGGCCTACGAGCAGTACTTC.

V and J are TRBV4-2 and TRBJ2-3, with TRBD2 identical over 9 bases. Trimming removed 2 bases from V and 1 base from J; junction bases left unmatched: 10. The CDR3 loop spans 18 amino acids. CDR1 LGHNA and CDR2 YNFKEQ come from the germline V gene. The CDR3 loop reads CASSQRGLATRGTDTQYF. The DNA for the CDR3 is TGTGCCAGCAGCCAAAGGGGACTAGCCACGAGGGGCACAGATACGCAGTATTTT.

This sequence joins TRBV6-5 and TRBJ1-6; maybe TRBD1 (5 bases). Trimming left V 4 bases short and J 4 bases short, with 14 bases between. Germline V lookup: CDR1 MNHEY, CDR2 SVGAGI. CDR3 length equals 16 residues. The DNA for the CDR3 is TGTGCCAGCAGTTTAAGGGGCGATACGTATAATTCACCCCTCCACTTT. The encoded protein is CASSLRGDTYNSPLHF.

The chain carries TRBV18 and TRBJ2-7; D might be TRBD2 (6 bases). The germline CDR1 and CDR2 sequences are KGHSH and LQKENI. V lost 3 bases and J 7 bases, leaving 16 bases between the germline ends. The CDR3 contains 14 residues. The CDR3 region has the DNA TGTGCCAGCTCACCTTCGGAGGGAGGCTGGGAGCAGTACTTC. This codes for CASSPSEGGWEQYF.